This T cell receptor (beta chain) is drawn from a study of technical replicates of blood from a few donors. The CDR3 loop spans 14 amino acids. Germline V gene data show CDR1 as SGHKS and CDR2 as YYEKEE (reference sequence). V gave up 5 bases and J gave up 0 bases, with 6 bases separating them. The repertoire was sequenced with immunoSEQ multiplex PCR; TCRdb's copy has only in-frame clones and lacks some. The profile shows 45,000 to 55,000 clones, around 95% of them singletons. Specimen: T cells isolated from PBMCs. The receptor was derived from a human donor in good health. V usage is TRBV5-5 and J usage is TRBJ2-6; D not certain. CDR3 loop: CASRIFSGANVLTF. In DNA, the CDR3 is TGTGCCAGCAGAATATTCTCTGGGGCCAACGTCCTGACTTTC.